This T cell receptor beta chain was obtained from a study of shared clonotypes between healthy human individuals. The quantity of DNA used in unsorted PBMC replicate PCRs was 300 ng, corresponding to tens of thousands of T cell genomes. Ten immunoSEQ deep assay plates were used by the authors to sequence unsorted PBMC DNA. Original methodology: ImmunoSEQ gave junction-only sequences without quality scores, so filtering differed. TCRdb keeps only in-frame clones here, not all; method: immunoSEQ multiplex PCR. V and J calls and clone size are given by that table; D and trimming were obtained from the DNA. The table lists some 530,000 clones, 78% of them singletons. V lost 3 bases and J lost 2, with 6 bases in between. This CDR3 is 13 amino acids long. Looked up from germline, CDR1 is SGDLS and CDR2 is YYNGEE.

The sequencing sample was made of PBMCs. This TCR was sampled from a woman between 40 and 50 years old in good health. Some clones in this sample may be carry-over from other donors' samples. The chain carries TRBV9 and TRBJ2-1; tentative D call: TRBD1 (5 bases). CDR3 DNA: TGTGCCAGCAGCGCGACAGCCTACAATGAGCAGTTCTTC. It yields the protein CASSATAYNEQFF.